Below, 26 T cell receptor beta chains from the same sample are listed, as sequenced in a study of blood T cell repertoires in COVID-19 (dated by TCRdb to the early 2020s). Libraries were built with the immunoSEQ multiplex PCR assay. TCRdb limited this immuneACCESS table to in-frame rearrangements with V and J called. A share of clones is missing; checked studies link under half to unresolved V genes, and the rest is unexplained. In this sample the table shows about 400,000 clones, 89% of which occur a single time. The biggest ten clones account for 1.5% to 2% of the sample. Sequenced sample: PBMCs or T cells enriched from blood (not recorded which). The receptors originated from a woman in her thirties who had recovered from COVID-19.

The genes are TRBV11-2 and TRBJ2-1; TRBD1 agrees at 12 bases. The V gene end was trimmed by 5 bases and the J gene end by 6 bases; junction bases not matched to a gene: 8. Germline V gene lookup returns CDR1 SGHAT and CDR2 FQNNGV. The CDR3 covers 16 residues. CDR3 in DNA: TGTGCCAGCAGCCCATTACGGGGACAGGGGGCCAATGAGCAGTTCTTC. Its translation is CASSPLRGQGANEQFF.

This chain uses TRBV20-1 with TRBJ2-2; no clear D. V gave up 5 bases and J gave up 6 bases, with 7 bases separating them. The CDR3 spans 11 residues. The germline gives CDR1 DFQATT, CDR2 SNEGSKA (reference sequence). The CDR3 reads CSAAVSGELFF. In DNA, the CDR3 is TGCAGTGCTGCGGTGTCCGGGGAGCTGTTTTTT.

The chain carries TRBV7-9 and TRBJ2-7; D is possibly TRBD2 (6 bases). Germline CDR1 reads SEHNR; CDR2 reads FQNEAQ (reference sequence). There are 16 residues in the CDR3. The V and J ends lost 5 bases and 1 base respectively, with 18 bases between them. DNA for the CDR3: TGTGCCAGCAGCAGCGAAGTGCGGGGATCTTCCTACGAGCAGTACTTC. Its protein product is CASSSEVRGSSYEQYF.

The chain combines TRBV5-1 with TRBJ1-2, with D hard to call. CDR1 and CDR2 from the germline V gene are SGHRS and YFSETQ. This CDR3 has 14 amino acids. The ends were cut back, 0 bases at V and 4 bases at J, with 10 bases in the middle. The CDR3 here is CASSLAKEGYGYTF. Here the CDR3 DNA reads TGCGCCAGCAGCTTGGCAAAGGAGGGCTATGGCTACACCTTC.

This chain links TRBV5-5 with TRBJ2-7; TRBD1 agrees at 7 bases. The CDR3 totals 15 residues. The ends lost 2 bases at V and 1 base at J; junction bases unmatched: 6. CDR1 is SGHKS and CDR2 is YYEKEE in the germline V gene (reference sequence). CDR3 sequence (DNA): TGTGCCAGCAGCTTCATGAACAGGGGTTCCTACGAGCAGTACTTC. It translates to CASSFMNRGSYEQYF.

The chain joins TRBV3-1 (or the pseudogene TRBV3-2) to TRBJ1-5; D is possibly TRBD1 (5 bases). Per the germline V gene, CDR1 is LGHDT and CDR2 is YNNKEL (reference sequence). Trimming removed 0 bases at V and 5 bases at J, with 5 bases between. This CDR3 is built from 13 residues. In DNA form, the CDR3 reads TGTGCCAGCAGCCAAGACAGGGATCAGCCCCAGCATTTT. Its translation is CASSQDRDQPQHF.

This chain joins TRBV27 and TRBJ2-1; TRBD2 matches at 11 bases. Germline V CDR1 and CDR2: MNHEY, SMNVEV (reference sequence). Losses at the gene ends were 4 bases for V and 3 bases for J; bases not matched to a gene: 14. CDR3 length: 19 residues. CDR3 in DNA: TGTGCCAGCAGTTCCGAGGGACTAGCGGCCAGAAGGAGCTACAATGAGCAGTTCTTC. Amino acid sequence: CASSSEGLAARRSYNEQFF.

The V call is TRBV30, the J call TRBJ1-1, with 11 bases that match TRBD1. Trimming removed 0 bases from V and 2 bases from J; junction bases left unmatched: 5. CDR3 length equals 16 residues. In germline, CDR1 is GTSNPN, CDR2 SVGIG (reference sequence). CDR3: CAWSVWDRGGNTEAFF. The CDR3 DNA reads TGTGCCTGGAGTGTCTGGGACAGGGGGGGAAACACTGAAGCTTTCTTT.

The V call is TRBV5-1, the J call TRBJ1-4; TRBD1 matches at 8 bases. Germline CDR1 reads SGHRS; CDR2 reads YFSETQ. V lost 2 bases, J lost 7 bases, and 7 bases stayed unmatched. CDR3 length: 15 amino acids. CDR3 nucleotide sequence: TGCGCCAGCAGCTTACAGGGGGGCGGTGGTGAAAAACTGTTTTTT. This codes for CASSLQGGGGEKLFF.

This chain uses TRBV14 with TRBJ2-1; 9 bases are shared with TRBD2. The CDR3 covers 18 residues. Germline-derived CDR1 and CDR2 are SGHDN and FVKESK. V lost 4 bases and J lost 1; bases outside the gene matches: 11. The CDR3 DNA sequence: TGTGCCAGCAGCCGCCGGACTAGCGTTTGGTCGTCCTACAATGAGCAGTTCTTC. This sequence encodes CASSRRTSVWSSYNEQFF.

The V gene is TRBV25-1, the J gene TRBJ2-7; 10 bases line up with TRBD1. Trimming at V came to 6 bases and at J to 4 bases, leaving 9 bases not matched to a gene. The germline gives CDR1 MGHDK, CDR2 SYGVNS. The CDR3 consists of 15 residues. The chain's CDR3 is CASRGDDRGRYEQYF. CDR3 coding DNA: TGTGCCAGCAGAGGGGATGACAGGGGGCGATACGAGCAGTACTTC.

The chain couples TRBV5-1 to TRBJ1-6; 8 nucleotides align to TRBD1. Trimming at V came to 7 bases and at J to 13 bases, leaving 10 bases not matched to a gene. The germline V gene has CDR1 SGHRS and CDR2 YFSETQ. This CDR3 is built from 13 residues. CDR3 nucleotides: TGCGCCAGCTGGGACAGGCGGGGTGACCCCCTCCACTTT. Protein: CASWDRRGDPLHF.

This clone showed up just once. CDR3 nucleotides: TGTGCCAGCAGCTTATACGTGCGGACTAGCGGGAGGGCCCGACACAATGAGCAGTTCTTC. This encodes CASSLYVRTSGRARHNEQFF. The V and J genes are TRBV13 and TRBJ2-1, with TRBD2 matching 15 bases. Germline CDR1 and CDR2: PRHDT and FYEKMQ (reference sequence). CDR3 length: 20 amino acids. V gave up 2 bases and J gave up 5 bases; unmatched junction bases: 13.

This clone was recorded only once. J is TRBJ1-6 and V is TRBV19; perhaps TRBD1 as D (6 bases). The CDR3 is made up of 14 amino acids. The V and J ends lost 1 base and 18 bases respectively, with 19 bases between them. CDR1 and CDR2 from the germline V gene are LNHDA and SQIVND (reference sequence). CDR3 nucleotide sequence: TGTGCCAGTAGTATAGGGGTGACAGGCCACAGTTCCCACTTT. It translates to CASSIGVTGHSSHF.

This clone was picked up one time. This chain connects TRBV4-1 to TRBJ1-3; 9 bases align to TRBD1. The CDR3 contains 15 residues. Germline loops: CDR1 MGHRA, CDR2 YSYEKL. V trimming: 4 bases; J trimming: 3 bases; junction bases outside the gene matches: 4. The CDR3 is CASSREDRGGNTIYF. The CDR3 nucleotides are TGCGCCAGCAGCCGAGAGGACAGGGGTGGAAACACCATATATTTT.

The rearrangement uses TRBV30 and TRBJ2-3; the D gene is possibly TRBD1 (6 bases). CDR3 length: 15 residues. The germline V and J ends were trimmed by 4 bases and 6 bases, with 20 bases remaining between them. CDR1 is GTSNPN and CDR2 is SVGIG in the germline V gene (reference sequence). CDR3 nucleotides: TGTGCCTGGATCGTCTGGGGGCGCCAGTCTGATACGCAGTATTTT. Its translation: CAWIVWGRQSDTQYF.

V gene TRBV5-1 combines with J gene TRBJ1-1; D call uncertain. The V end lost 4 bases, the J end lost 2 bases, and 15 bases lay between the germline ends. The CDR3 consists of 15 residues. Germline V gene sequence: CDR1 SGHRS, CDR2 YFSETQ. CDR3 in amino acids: CASSPRENPNTEAFF. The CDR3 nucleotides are TGCGCCAGCAGCCCCCGGGAGAACCCAAACACTGAAGCTTTCTTT.

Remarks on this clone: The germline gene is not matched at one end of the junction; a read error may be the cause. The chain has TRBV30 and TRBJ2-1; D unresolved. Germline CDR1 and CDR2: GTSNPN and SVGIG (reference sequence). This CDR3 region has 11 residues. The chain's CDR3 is CLLVWRNEQFF. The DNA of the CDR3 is TGCCTTCTAGTTTGGAGAAATGAGCAGTTCTTC.

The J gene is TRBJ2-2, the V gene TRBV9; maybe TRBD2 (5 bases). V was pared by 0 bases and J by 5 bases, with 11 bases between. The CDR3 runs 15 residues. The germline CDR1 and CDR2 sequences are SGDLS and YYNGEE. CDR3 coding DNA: TGTGCCAGCAGCGTAGCTAGCATCCCGACCGGGGAGCTGTTTTTT. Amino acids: CASSVASIPTGELFF.

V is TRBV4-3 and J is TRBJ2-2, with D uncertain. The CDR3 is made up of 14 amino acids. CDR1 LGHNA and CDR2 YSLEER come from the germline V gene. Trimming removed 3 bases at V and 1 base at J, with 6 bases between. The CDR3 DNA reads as TGCGCCAGCAGCCAGTTACAGAACACCGGGGAGCTGTTTTTT. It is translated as CASSQLQNTGELFF.

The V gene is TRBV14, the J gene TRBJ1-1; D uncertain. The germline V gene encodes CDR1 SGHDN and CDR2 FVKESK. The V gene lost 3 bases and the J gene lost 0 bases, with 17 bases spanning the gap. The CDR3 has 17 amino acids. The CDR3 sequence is CASSHPISADMNTEAFF. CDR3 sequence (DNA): TGTGCCAGCAGCCACCCGATATCCGCGGATATGAACACTGAAGCTTTCTTT. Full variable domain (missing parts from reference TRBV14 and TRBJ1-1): EAGVTQFPSHSVIEKGQTVTLRCDPISGHDNLYWYRRVMGKEIKFLLHFVKESKQDESGMPNNRFLAERTGGTYSTLKVQPAELEDSGVYFCASSHPISADMNTEAFFGQGTRLTVV.

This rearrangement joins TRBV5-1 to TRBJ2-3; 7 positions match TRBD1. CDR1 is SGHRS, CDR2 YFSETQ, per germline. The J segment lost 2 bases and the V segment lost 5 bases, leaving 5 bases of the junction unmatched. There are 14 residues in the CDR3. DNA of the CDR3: TGCGCCAGCAGGAGGACAGGTCTCACAGATACGCAGTATTTT. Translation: CASRRTGLTDTQYF.

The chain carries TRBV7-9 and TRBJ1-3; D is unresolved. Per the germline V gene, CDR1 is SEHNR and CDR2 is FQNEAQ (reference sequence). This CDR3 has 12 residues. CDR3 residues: CAIEVSGNTIYF. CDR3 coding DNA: TGTGCGATCGAGGTCTCTGGAAACACCATATATTTT.

The CDR3 spells CASSPRGGAYNEQFF. CDR3 bases: TGTGCCAGCAGCCCCCGTGGCGGGGCGTACAATGAGCAGTTCTTC. The V call is TRBV11-3, the J call TRBJ2-1; tentatively, D is TRBD2 (6 bases). This CDR3 has 15 amino acids. V shed 5 bases and J shed 4 bases, with 15 bases lying between them. Germline-derived CDR1 and CDR2 are SGHNT and YENEEA.

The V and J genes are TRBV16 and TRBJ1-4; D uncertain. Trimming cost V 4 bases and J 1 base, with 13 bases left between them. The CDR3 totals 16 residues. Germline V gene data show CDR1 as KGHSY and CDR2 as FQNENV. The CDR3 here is CASSRGRGRTNEKLFF. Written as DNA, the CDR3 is TGTGCCAGCAGCCGCGGCCGAGGCAGAACTAATGAAAAACTGTTTTTT.

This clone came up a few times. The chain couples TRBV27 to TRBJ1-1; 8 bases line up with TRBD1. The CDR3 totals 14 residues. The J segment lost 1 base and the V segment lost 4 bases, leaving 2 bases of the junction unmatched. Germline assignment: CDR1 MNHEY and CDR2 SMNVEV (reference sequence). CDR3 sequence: CASSYGTGNTEAFF. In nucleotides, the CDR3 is TGTGCCAGCAGTTACGGGACAGGGAACACTGAAGCTTTCTTT.